This TCR beta chain was captured by sequencing in a study of neurological immune-mediated disorders. Broader study findings: No CDR3 amino acid sequences recurred among expanded clones across subjects, suggesting private repertoires in all groups.

This clonotype has ten or more counts. The antigen is unknown. From the 5' RACE reads, TCRdb called clonotypes with MiXCR, one entry per CDR3 protein. The table shows about 120,000 distinct CDR3 sequences, with more than 2.5% occurring only once. The CDR3 length is 13 residues. V gave up 2 bases and J gave up 4 bases, with 3 bases separating them. Germline CDR1 reads MNHEY; CDR2 reads SVGAGI. Sequenced: PBMCs. This sequence was found in a young woman with multiple sclerosis. This chain connects TRBV6-5 to TRBJ1-6, with D unclear. The CDR3: CASSYEYNSPLHF. In DNA, the CDR3 is TGTGCCAGCAGTTACGAATATAATTCACCCCTCCACTTT.